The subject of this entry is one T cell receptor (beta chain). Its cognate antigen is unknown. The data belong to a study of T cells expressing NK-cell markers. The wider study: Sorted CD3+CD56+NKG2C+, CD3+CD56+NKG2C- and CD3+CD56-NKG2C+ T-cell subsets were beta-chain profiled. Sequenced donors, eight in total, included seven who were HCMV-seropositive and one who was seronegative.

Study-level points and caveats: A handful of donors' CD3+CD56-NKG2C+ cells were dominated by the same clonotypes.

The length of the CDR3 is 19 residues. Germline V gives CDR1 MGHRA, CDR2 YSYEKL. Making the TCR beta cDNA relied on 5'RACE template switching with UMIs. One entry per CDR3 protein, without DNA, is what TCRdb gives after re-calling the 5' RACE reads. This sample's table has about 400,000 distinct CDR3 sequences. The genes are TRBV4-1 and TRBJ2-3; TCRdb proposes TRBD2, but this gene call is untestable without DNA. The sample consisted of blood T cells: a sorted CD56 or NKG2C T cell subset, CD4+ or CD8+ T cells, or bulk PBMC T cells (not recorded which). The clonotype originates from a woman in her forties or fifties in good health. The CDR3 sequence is CASSQDPFTSGEATDTQYF.